The 13 T cell receptor beta chains in this list originate from one sample, sequenced in a study of PD-L1 blockade in urothelial cancer. Specified time point: pretreatment peripheral blood. Measured with immunoSEQ multiplex PCR; TCRdb has only the in-frame clones, and not every one. In the table there are approximately 50,000 clones, roughly four fifths of which are singletons. Sample: PBMCs, taken around atezolizumab (anti-PD-L1) treatment. The source of these receptors is a man between 65 and 85 years old with urothelial cancer.

Only one count was recorded for this clone. The chain couples TRBV7-9 to TRBJ2-3; TRBD2 aligns across 10 bases. Per the germline V gene, CDR1 is SEHNR and CDR2 is FQNEAQ (reference sequence). Germline trimming cut 5 bases from V and 1 base from J; bases unmatched to any gene: 12. The CDR3 runs 18 residues. This CDR3 reads CASSKQSGLAVGTDTQYF. The DNA of the CDR3 is TGTGCCAGCAGCAAACAGTCAGGACTAGCGGTTGGCACAGATACGCAGTATTTT.

This clone was recorded only once. The rearrangement links TRBV9 to TRBJ1-4; D is uncertain. Germline CDR1 and CDR2: SGDLS and YYNGEE. V was shortened by 3 bases and J by 0 bases, with 9 bases between the two germline ends. The CDR3 runs to 15 residues. The CDR3 DNA follows: TGTGCCAGCAGCGACTCGGTGGCAACTAATGAAAAACTGTTTTTT. Its protein is CASSDSVATNEKLFF.

This rearrangement joins TRBV27 to TRBJ2-7; a possible D gene is TRBD2 (5 bases). The germline V and J ends were trimmed by 3 bases and 0 bases, with 12 bases remaining between them. The CDR3 is 15 residues long. Germline V gene data show CDR1 as MNHEY and CDR2 as SMNVEV (reference sequence). CDR3 residues: CASSFMAGNSYEQYF. Here the CDR3 DNA reads TGTGCCAGCAGTTTCATGGCGGGTAACTCCTACGAGCAGTACTTC.

This sequence joins TRBV7-9 and TRBJ2-2; unclear D gene. In germline, CDR1 is SEHNR, CDR2 FQNEAQ (reference sequence). This CDR3 region has 12 residues. Trimming took 7 bases from V and 3 from J, leaving 6 bases between them. CDR3 residues: CASTRYTGELFF. The DNA of the CDR3 is TGTGCCAGCACCCGGTACACCGGGGAGCTGTTTTTT.

The rearrangement links TRBV4-3 to TRBJ2-3; D gene unclear. The CDR3 covers 12 residues. V was trimmed by 4 bases and J by 5 bases, leaving 7 bases between them. Per the germline V gene, CDR1 is LGHNA and CDR2 is YSLEER. The CDR3 region has the DNA TGCGCCAGCAGCCCTCGCGGAGATACGCAGTATTTT. Its translation: CASSPRGDTQYF.

The V call is TRBV4-1, the J call TRBJ1-1, with 8 bases lining up with TRBD1. Germline V gene sequence: CDR1 MGHRA, CDR2 YSYEKL. The trim removed 4 bases at V and 7 bases at J, leaving 11 bases unmatched. The CDR3 length is 15 residues. The CDR3 region is CASSPRRGQGDEAFF. DNA for the CDR3: TGCGCCAGCAGCCCGCGACGTGGACAGGGAGATGAAGCTTTCTTT.

The chain joins TRBV5-1 to TRBJ2-3; 7 bases agree with TRBD1. Trimming cost V 2 bases and J 4 bases; bases outside gene matches: 7. This CDR3 comprises 15 residues. Germline CDR1 reads SGHRS; CDR2 reads YFSETQ. Here the CDR3 reads CASSFTADRADTQYF. In DNA, the CDR3 is TGCGCCAGCAGCTTCACAGCAGACAGGGCAGATACGCAGTATTTT.

The gene calls are TRBV19 and TRBJ2-7; 8 bases agree with TRBD1. CDR3 length equals 14 residues. Germline V gives CDR1 LNHDA, CDR2 SQIVND (reference sequence). After removal of 8 bases from V and 3 bases from J, the junction contained 9 bases not matched to a gene. CDR3 amino acids: CASSHRQGNYEQYF. DNA for the CDR3: TGTGCCAGTTCCCACAGACAGGGGAACTACGAGCAGTACTTC.

This clone was seen just once. The chain links TRBV2 to TRBJ2-1; 9 bases fit TRBD1. From germline, CDR1 is SNHLY and CDR2 FYNNEI. The CDR3 has 15 amino acids. The V segment lost 8 bases and the J segment 5 bases; nucleotides outside the gene matches: 10. This chain's CDR3 is CASATPGQGNNEQFF. The CDR3 DNA reads TGTGCCAGCGCAACACCGGGACAGGGAAACAATGAGCAGTTCTTC. The variable domain in full, with the rest retrieved from reference TRBV2 and TRBJ2-1, is EPEVTQTPSHQVTQMGQEVILRCVPISNHLYFYWYRQILGQKVEFLVSFYNNEISEKSEIFDDQFSVERPDGSNFTLKIRSTKLEDSAMYFCASATPGQGNNEQFFGPGTRLTVL.

The V and J genes are TRBV5-1 and TRBJ1-3; no reliable D call. Per the germline V gene, CDR1 is SGHRS and CDR2 is YFSETQ. The ends were cut back, 0 bases at V and 4 bases at J, with 8 bases in the middle. The CDR3 loop spans 14 amino acids. For the CDR3, the DNA is TGCGCCAGCAGCTTGGGAACCGGGGGAAACACCATATATTTT. Encoded protein: CASSLGTGGNTIYF.

This clone was detected once. V usage is TRBV5-1 and J usage is TRBJ2-5; 8 bases align to TRBD1. The CDR3 loop spans 14 amino acids. Germline V gene sequence: CDR1 SGHRS, CDR2 YFSETQ. Germline trimming cut 4 bases from V and 2 bases from J; bases unmatched to any gene: 4. CDR3 sequence reads: CASSKYRGQETQYF. DNA for the CDR3: TGCGCCAGCAGCAAATACAGGGGGCAAGAGACCCAGTACTTC. The whole variable domain, filled in from reference TRBV5-1 and TRBJ2-5, reads KAGVTQTPRYLIKTRGQQVTLSCSPISGHRSVSWYQQTPGQGLQFLFEYFSETQRNKGNFPGRFSGRQFSNSRSEMNVSTLELGDSALYLCASSKYRGQETQYFGPGTRLLVL.

This clone was counted a single time. The CDR3 loop reads CASSTRGSGRTTETQYF. The CDR3 DNA reads as TGTGCCAGTAGTACTCGAGGTAGCGGGAGGACGACGGAGACCCAGTACTTC. The J gene is TRBJ2-5, the V gene TRBV19; TRBD2 agrees at 10 bases. Unmatched junction bases numbered 13, after V lost 4 bases and J lost 5 bases. The germline CDR1 and CDR2 sequences are LNHDA and SQIVND (reference sequence). The CDR3 consists of 17 residues.

The chain has TRBV19 and TRBJ1-2, with 11 bases fitting TRBD1. The V gene's germline CDR1 is LNHDA and CDR2 SQIVND (reference sequence). The CDR3 is made up of 15 amino acids. V trimming: 5 bases; J trimming: 1 base; junction bases outside the gene matches: 3. In DNA form, the CDR3 reads TGTGCCAGTAGTTCCGGGACAGGGGGTAACTATGGCTACACCTTC. It specifies CASSSGTGGNYGYTF. Supplemented by reference TRBV19 and TRBJ1-2, the full variable domain reads DGGITQSPKYLFRKEGQNVTLSCEQNLNHDAMYWYRQDPGQGLRLIYYSQIVNDFQKGDIAEGYSVSREKKESFPLTVTSAQKNPTAFYLCASSSGTGGNYGYTFGSGTRLTVV.